The present TCR beta chain was sequenced within a study of T-cell memory formation after mild COVID-19. TCRdb called the 5' RACE reads again in MiXCR, with one record for every CDR3 protein. The data contain 400,000 or so distinct CDR3 sequences, 20% of them seen just once; the ten biggest clones take up approximately 8.1%. This CDR3 region has 15 residues. V lost 0 bases, J lost 4 bases, and 6 bases stayed unmatched. CDR1 is SGHKS and CDR2 is YYEKEE in the germline V gene (reference sequence). The sequence was obtained from an adult woman who had mild COVID-19 (a few samples of this study predate the infection). Cell type and time point are not known. Material for sequencing was PBMCs or a T cell subset sorted from them (not recorded which). This sequence joins TRBV5-5 and TRBJ1-2; the match to TRBD1 covers 7 bases. CDR3 protein: CASSLEKGQVYGYTF. CDR3 DNA sequence: TGTGCCAGCAGCTTGGAGAAAGGACAGGTCTATGGCTACACCTTC.